This TCR beta chain was identified during a study of CD4+ T cells in melanoma. Whole-study findings and limits: CD8+ T cell, macrophage and B cell function reportedly correlated with neoantigen-specific CD4+ T cells.

With respect to this clone: The antigen is not known.

TCRdb keeps only in-frame clones here, not all; method: immunoSEQ multiplex PCR. The sample has 90,000 to 130,000 clones; 92% are singletons. The material sequenced was peripheral blood. The source is a human donor with melanoma.

Written as DNA, the CDR3 is TGCAGCTCTGTGCTGGGGGGCCGGGAGACCCAGTACTTC. This translates into CSSVLGGRETQYF. The gene calls are TRBV29-1 and TRBJ2-5; D is perhaps TRBD1 or TRBD2 (6 bases each). V was pared by 8 bases and J by 5 bases, with 18 bases between. The germline CDR1 and CDR2 sequences are SQVTM and ANQGSEA. The CDR3 is made up of 13 amino acids.